This entry concerns a single TCR beta chain. The antigen remains unidentified. The CDR3 is made up of 18 amino acids. The germline CDR1 and CDR2 sequences are SEHNR and FQNEAQ (reference sequence). V was clipped by 1 base and J by 0 bases, with 16 bases between them. Each sample yielded at least 6 million isolated PBMCs. PCR was performed a second time for roughly 7 to 11 cycles using a sample-barcoded 5' primer and a J-beta primer mix. TCRdb analysed the 5' RACE reads with MiXCR anew, one entry per CDR3 protein. Of over 950,000 distinct CDR3 sequences listed, roughly two fifths are singletons. The data were taken from a study of blood T cells in healthy people across ages. Study outcomes and limitations: Because sorting was not performed, PBMCs prevented conclusive naive versus antigen-experienced comparison.

V usage is TRBV7-9 and J usage is TRBJ2-1; D possibly corresponds to TRBD2 (6 bases). This sequence was found in a young man in good health. Specimen: blood. Here the CDR3 reads CASSLVRWQTSSYNEQFF. For the CDR3, the DNA is TGTGCCAGCAGCTTAGTTCGGTGGCAGACTAGCTCCTACAATGAGCAGTTCTTC.